A selection of T cell receptor beta chains follows, all from one sample in a study of molecular identifiers for immune sequencing clone quantification. TCRdb reprocessed the PCR reads with MiXCR, giving one entry per CDR3 protein. The profile shows around 470,000 distinct CDR3 sequences, roughly 24% of them singletons. The sample was naive CD8+ T cells from blood, with Jurkat cell RNA spiked in. These receptors originate from a human donor in good health. Some libraries in this study had Jurkat cell RNA spiked in. The CDR3 runs from the conserved cysteine through the conserved F or W. D genes are given only for firm matches. Rows give clone size only sometimes, using once, few, many, or a class for an expanded clone.

v_gene	j_gene	abundance	d_gene	CDR3nt	CDR3aa
TRBV12-3/TRBV12-4	TRBJ2-5	.	.	TGTGCCAGCAGTAGAGTTGAGGTCGGGGGGCCGTACCAACAGACCCAGTACTTC	CASSRVEVGGPYQQTQYF
TRBV7-2	TRBJ2-5	few	TRBD2	TGTGCCCCCGGGGGGGTCGGGGGGAACCCAGAGCCCCAGTACTTC	CAPGGVGGNPEPQYF
TRBV19	TRBJ2-7	.	TRBD2	TGTGCCAGTAGTTCCGCCGGGACTACTTCCTACGAGCAGTACTTC	CASSSAGTTSYEQYF
TRBV14	TRBJ1-4	.	.	TGTGCCAGCAGCCAAGGGATAAGGGTGACGAATGAAAAACTGTTTTTT	CASSQGIRVTNEKLFF
TRBV12-3/TRBV12-4	TRBJ2-5	many	TRBD2	TGTGCCAGCAGCGTGGGACTAGCGTACCAAGAGACCCAGTACTTC	CASSVGLAYQETQYF
TRBV30	TRBJ1-6	few	TRBD1	TGTGCCTGGACCTCAGGGGGCTATTCACCCCTCCACTTT	CAWTSGGYSPLHF
TRBV7-2	TRBJ1-6	.	TRBD1	TGTGCCAGCACCCTCCCTTGGACAGGTTTTAGTTTACCCCTCCACTTT	CASTLPWTGFSLPLHF
TRBV3-1	TRBJ2-3	.	TRBD2	TGTGCCAGCAGCCAAGGACTAGCGGGGTACACAGATACGCAGTATTTT	CASSQGLAGYTDTQYF
TRBV27	TRBJ2-2	few	TRBD2	TGTGCCAGCAGTTACCTCTCCTATAGCGGGAGGGGAAACACCGGGGAGCTGTTTTTT	CASSYLSYSGRGNTGELFF
TRBV20-1	TRBJ1-1	many	.	TGCAGTGCTAACATGAACACTGAAGCTTTCTTT	CSANMNTEAFF
TRBV7-2	TRBJ2-3	many	.	TGTGCCAGCAGCTTAGTCCCGTTTGTAGATACGCAGTATTTT	CASSLVPFVDTQYF
TRBV28	TRBJ2-7	.	.	TGTGCCAGCAGTCTTCAGGGCAGCCAACCCTACGAGCAGTACTTC	CASSLQGSQPYEQYF
TRBV7-9	TRBJ1-5	.	TRBD1	TGTGCCAGCAGCTCAAACCGGGACAGTTACAATCAGCCCCAGCATTTT	CASSSNRDSYNQPQHF
TRBV4-3	TRBJ1-5	.	.	TGCGCCAGCAGCCAAGACGCGGGTATTAGCAATCAGCCCCAGCATTTT	CASSQDAGISNQPQHF
TRBV4-3	TRBJ1-1	many	TRBD1	TGCGCCAGCAGCCAAGATAAGACAGGGGGAGGCACTGAAGCTTTCTTT	CASSQDKTGGGTEAFF
TRBV4-1	TRBJ1-1	.	.	TGCGCCGCACGACCTTTCACAGGGTCAGGTGAAGCTTTCTTT	CAARPFTGSGEAFF
TRBV28	TRBJ2-7	many	.	TGTGCCAGCAGTTTATCAGTTCGTCGACAGGACTACGAGCAGTACTTC	CASSLSVRRQDYEQYF
TRBV12-3/TRBV12-4	TRBJ2-7	many	.	TGTGCCAGCAGTCGAGGGGCCCACGAGCAGTACTTC	CASSRGAHEQYF
TRBV24-1	TRBJ2-1	many	.	TGTGCCACCAGTGAGCAGGGTCCGACCAACAATGAGCAGTTCTTC	CATSEQGPTNNEQFF
TRBV14	TRBJ1-1	few	.	TGTGCCAGCAGCCAAGTTTTGGGGGGACACGAAGCTTTCTTT	CASSQVLGGHEAFF
TRBV6-5	TRBJ2-7	.	.	TGTGCCAGCAGTTCCTTGAGTGGCTACGAGCAGTACTTC	CASSSLSGYEQYF
TRBV27	TRBJ2-7	.	.	TGTGCCAGCAGTTTAACCGGGTTCTCCTACGAGCAGTGCTTC	CASSLTGFSYEQCF
TRBV6-5	TRBJ2-7	few	.	TGTGCCAGCAGTTACAGGGGCCTCGACGAGCAGTACTTC	CASSYRGLDEQYF
TRBV9	TRBJ2-7	few	.	TGTGCCAGCAGCTACGACAGTGGACCCAACGAGCAGTACTTC	CASSYDSGPNEQYF
TRBV7-3	TRBJ2-3	few	TRBD1	TGTGCCAGCAGCCTACAGGGGAGTTGGACAGATACGCAGTATTTT	CASSLQGSWTDTQYF
TRBV7-9	TRBJ1-1	many	.	TGTGCCAGCAGCGAGGGCCTCGTATTCACTGAAGCTTTCTTT	CASSEGLVFTEAFF
TRBV4-3	TRBJ2-7	many	.	TGCGCCAGCAGCCAAACCACAGGGGAGGCCTACGAGCAGTACTTC	CASSQTTGEAYEQYF
TRBV7-2	TRBJ1-5	many	.	TGTGCCAGCAGCTTACTGGAGTACAATCAGCCCCAGCATTTT	CASSLLEYNQPQHF
TRBV7-9	TRBJ2-7	many	TRBD2	TGTGCCAGCAGCTTAGCGGGAGGGCACCACGAGCAGTACTTC	CASSLAGGHHEQYF
TRBV27	TRBJ2-7	.	.	TGTGCCAGCAGCCACAGGACTGCCTCCTACGAGCAGTACTTC	CASSHRTASYEQYF
TRBV5-6	TRBJ2-1	few	TRBD1	TGTGCCAGCAGCCTAATCCGGGCGACAGGGGGATCCCAGTTCTTC	CASSLIRATGGSQFF
TRBV7-9	TRBJ2-1	few	.	TGTGCCAGCAGCTTAGCGGGGAACTACAATGAGCAGTTCTTC	CASSLAGNYNEQFF
TRBV28	TRBJ2-3	many	.	TGTGCCAGCAGTTTAACACGGGACATCACAGATACGCAGTATTTT	CASSLTRDITDTQYF
TRBV27	TRBJ1-1	.	TRBD1	TGTGCCAGCAGATACAGGGGGCGGACTGAAGCTTTCTTT	CASRYRGRTEAFF
TRBV6-5	TRBJ1-2	few	TRBD1	TGTGCCAGCAGTTGGGGACAGTCCTATGGCTACACCTTC	CASSWGQSYGYTF
TRBV11-2	TRBJ2-7	.	.	TGTGCCAGCCGCCCGAATATCTACGAGCAGTACTTC	CASRPNIYEQYF